Each of the 32 T cell receptor beta chains below was sequenced from the same sample in a study of vaccination effects on CD4 cells after COVID-19. Only in-frame clones appear in the TCRdb table, and some are missing; sequencing was by immunoSEQ multiplex PCR. The sample gives approximately 74,000 clones, 65% to 80% of which show up once; about 2.5% is in the top ten. These receptors' targets are unknown. Isolating CD4+ T cells followed less than 12 days of culture. As their vaccination, participants received two doses of either BNT162b2 or mRNA-1273. The sequences come from CD4+ T cells from PBMCs cultured without peptide, collected after COVID-19 vaccination. These receptor sequences come from a human donor who received a COVID-19 vaccine.

J is TRBJ2-1 and V is TRBV28; weak D call: TRBD2 (6 bases). Trimming removed 4 bases from V and 6 bases from J, with 13 bases in between. The CDR3 covers 14 residues. Per the germline V gene, CDR1 is MDHEN and CDR2 is SYDVKM. This CDR3 is CASSWVLGGNEQFF. CDR3 DNA: TGTGCCAGCAGTTGGGTACTGGGAGGCAATGAGCAGTTCTTC.

CDR3 DNA: TGTGCCAGCAGCCAATATACAGGGGGGAACACTGAAGCTTTCTTT. Protein: CASSQYTGGNTEAFF. The chain is built from TRBV3-1 (or the pseudogene TRBV3-2) and TRBJ1-1, with 8 bases lining up with TRBD1. This CDR3 is 15 amino acids long. J was trimmed by 1 base and V by 2 bases; bases with no gene match: 3. Germline V CDR1 and CDR2: LGHDT, YNNKEL (reference sequence).

The chain joins TRBV6-1 to TRBJ1-2; unclear D gene. Germline-derived CDR1 and CDR2 are MNHNS and SASEGT. V lost 2 bases, J lost 7 bases, and 11 bases lay in between. The CDR3 is 13 amino acids. The CDR3 region has the DNA TGTGCCAGCAGTGAATCCGGTCTCGGTGGCTACACCTTC. It encodes CASSESGLGGYTF.

This chain links TRBV10-2 with TRBJ1-4; weak D call: TRBD1 (6 bases). This CDR3 has 16 residues. The ends were cut back, 3 bases at V and 8 bases at J, with 19 bases in the middle. In germline, CDR1 is WSHSY, CDR2 SAAADI. The CDR3 spells CASSEFGQGKEEKLFF. As DNA, the CDR3 is TGCGCCAGCAGTGAATTCGGGCAGGGGAAAGAGGAAAAACTGTTTTTT.

The chain recombines TRBV28 with TRBJ1-2; D call uncertain. The CDR3 extends over 11 amino acids. Germline CDR1 and CDR2: MDHEN and SYDVKM. V was cut by 5 bases and J by 4 bases, with 5 bases left in between. The CDR3 DNA sequence: TGTGCCAGCAGTCGGGGCTATGGCTACACCTTC. This sequence encodes CASSRGYGYTF.

This sequence joins TRBV27 and TRBJ2-1, with 7 bases that match TRBD2. The germline CDR1 and CDR2 sequences are MNHEY and SMNVEV (reference sequence). With 3 bases clipped from V and 0 bases from J, the junction kept 2 bases outside the gene matches. The CDR3 has 15 residues. The CDR3 sequence: CASSLRESSYNEQFF. DNA of the CDR3: TGTGCCAGCAGTTTGCGGGAGAGCTCCTACAATGAGCAGTTCTTC.

The chain links TRBV3-1 (or the pseudogene TRBV3-2) to TRBJ1-3, with 9 positions matching TRBD1. The CDR3 totals 19 residues. The germline CDR1 and CDR2 sequences are LGHDT and YNNKEL (reference sequence). The trim removed 3 bases at V and 4 bases at J, leaving 16 bases unmatched. CDR3: CASSHLGTGFDKIGNTIYF. The CDR3 coding sequence is TGTGCCAGCAGCCATCTCGGGACAGGGTTTGATAAGATCGGAAACACCATATATTTT.

This clone was counted a few times. This chain joins TRBV10-2 and TRBJ2-5, with D perhaps TRBD1 (6 bases). This CDR3 has 15 amino acids. With 5 bases removed from V and 2 bases from J, the gap between germline ends came to 15 bases. CDR1 is WSHSY, CDR2 SAAADI, per germline. The CDR3 DNA follows: TGCGCCAGCAGTAAAAAAACAGGGCCACAAGAGACCCAGTACTTC. Protein sequence: CASSKKTGPQETQYF.

The chain employs TRBV7-2 and TRBJ1-2; D unresolved. The ends were cut back, 0 bases at V and 0 bases at J, with 8 bases in the middle. This CDR3 comprises 15 residues. The germline V gene has CDR1 SGHTA and CDR2 FQGNSA. The CDR3 bases are TGTGCCAGCAGCTTAGCGCCCCAGGCTAACTATGGCTACACCTTC. Residues: CASSLAPQANYGYTF. Combining the CDR3 with reference TRBV7-2 and TRBJ1-2 gives the whole variable domain GAGVSQSPSNKVTEKGKDVELRCDPISGHTALYWYRQSLGQGLEFLIYFQGNSAPDKSGLPSDRFSAERTGGSVSTLTIQRTQQEDSAVYLCASSLAPQANYGYTFGSGTRLTVV.

The chain carries TRBV27 and TRBJ2-3; D ambiguous. Looked up from germline, CDR1 is MNHEY and CDR2 is SMNVEV (reference sequence). Trimming left V 5 bases short and J 2 bases short, with 8 bases between. The CDR3 spans 13 residues. The CDR3 DNA is TGTGCCAGCAGTCCGAGGTACACAGATACGCAGTATTTT. This sequence encodes CASSPRYTDTQYF.

The V call is TRBV30, the J call TRBJ2-7; D gene unclear. Germline V gene lookup returns CDR1 GTSNPN and CDR2 SVGIG (reference sequence). V was pared by 1 base and J by 3 bases, with 7 bases between. The CDR3 runs 12 residues. This CDR3 reads CAWSAAGYEQYV. Here the CDR3 DNA reads TGTGCCTGGAGTGCGGCAGGCTACGAGCAGTACGTC.

The genes are TRBV11-2 and TRBJ2-6; the D is unclear. Trimming removed 5 bases at V and 1 base at J, with 3 bases between. CDR1 SGHAT and CDR2 FQNNGV come from the germline V gene. The length of the CDR3 is 13 residues. CDR3 region: CASSVSGANVLTF. The CDR3 region has the DNA TGTGCCAGCAGCGTATCTGGGGCCAACGTCCTGACTTTC.

This chain links TRBV5-1 with TRBJ2-5, with 8 nucleotides matching TRBD2. Germline V lookup: CDR1 SGHRS, CDR2 YFSETQ. V lost 2 bases, J lost 4 bases, and 13 bases stayed unmatched. The CDR3 consists of 17 residues. The DNA for the CDR3 is TGCGCCAGCAGCTTCGGCGACTTGGGCAGCGGGGGAGAGACCCAGTACTTC. Its protein is CASSFGDLGSGGETQYF.

The V gene is TRBV2, the J gene TRBJ1-1; 7 bases line up with TRBD1. With 5 bases clipped from V and 5 bases from J, the junction kept 5 bases outside the gene matches. This CDR3 spans 13 amino acids. CDR1 and CDR2 (germline): SNHLY, FYNNEI. Here the CDR3 DNA reads TGTGCCAGCAGTACTAGGGGGCGGACTGAAGCTTTCTTT. Protein: CASSTRGRTEAFF.

The gene calls are TRBV2 and TRBJ1-6; D unclear. The CDR3 sequence is 13 residues long. V gave up 6 bases and J gave up 8 bases, with 11 bases separating them. From germline, CDR1 is SNHLY and CDR2 FYNNEI. CDR3 sequence reads: CASRSQAYSPLHF. The CDR3, as DNA: TGTGCCAGCAGATCGCAGGCGTATTCACCCCTCCACTTT.

The J gene is TRBJ1-1, the V gene TRBV7-8; tentatively, D is TRBD1 (6 bases). Germline CDR1 is SGHVS and CDR2 is FQNEAQ. Trimming took 0 bases from V and 0 from J, leaving 8 bases between them. The CDR3 sequence is 15 residues long. For the CDR3, the DNA is TGTGCCAGCAGCTTAGCCTGGGGGCTGAACACTGAAGCTTTCTTT. It encodes CASSLAWGLNTEAFF.

This chain links TRBV19 with TRBJ2-5; D is possibly TRBD2 (7 bases). CDR1 LNHDA and CDR2 SQIVND come from the germline V gene (reference sequence). V was clipped by 6 bases and J by 3 bases, with 8 bases between them. The CDR3 covers 12 residues. The CDR3, as DNA: TGTGCCAGTAGAGGGGGGGAAGAGACCCAGTACTTC. Residues: CASRGGEETQYF.

The V call is TRBV7-2, the J call TRBJ2-1; 8 bases align to TRBD1. Germline V lookup: CDR1 SGHTA, CDR2 FQGNSA. Trimming took 6 bases from V and 10 from J; bases not matched to a gene: 8. The CDR3 runs 13 residues. The DNA of the CDR3 is TGTGCCAGCAGTTCCGGGACAGGAGCCGAGCAGTTCTTC. Amino acids: CASSSGTGAEQFF.

The V gene is TRBV5-1, the J gene TRBJ2-1; D possibly uses TRBD1 or TRBD2 (8 bases each). CDR3 size: 18 residues. Germline loops: CDR1 SGHRS, CDR2 YFSETQ. With 3 bases removed from V and 0 bases from J, the gap between germline ends came to 19 bases. The CDR3 reads CASSSQGARGASYNEQFF. CDR3 nucleotide sequence: TGCGCCAGCAGCTCCCAGGGGGCGCGGGGGGCCTCCTACAATGAGCAGTTCTTC.

This clone appeared a few times. The chain has TRBV5-1 and TRBJ2-2; possible D gene TRBD1, 5 bases. Trimming removed 1 base at V and 2 bases at J, with 9 bases between. The CDR3 spans 15 residues. CDR1 is SGHRS, CDR2 YFSETQ, per germline. CDR3 sequence (DNA): TGCGCCAGCAGCTTGTACGACAGAAACACCGGGGAGCTGTTTTTT. This sequence encodes CASSLYDRNTGELFF.

The gene calls are TRBV2 and TRBJ2-3, with D possibly TRBD2 on 6 matching bases. CDR3 length: 13 residues. Trimming stripped 7 bases from V and 1 base from J, with 9 bases between. Germline V gene sequence: CDR1 SNHLY, CDR2 FYNNEI. The CDR3 loop is CASIWGGTDTQYF. CDR3 bases: TGTGCCAGCATATGGGGGGGCACAGATACGCAGTATTTT. The full variable domain, completed using reference TRBV2 and TRBJ2-3, is EPEVTQTPSHQVTQMGQEVILRCVPISNHLYFYWYRQILGQKVEFLVSFYNNEISEKSEIFDDQFSVERPDGSNFTLKIRSTKLEDSAMYFCASIWGGTDTQYFGPGTRLTVL.

This clone showed up just a few times. The chain combines TRBV19 with TRBJ1-1, with TRBD1 as a possible D gene (5 bases). The V end lost 5 bases, the J end lost 5 bases, and 12 bases lay between the germline ends. This CDR3 comprises 13 residues. The germline V gene encodes CDR1 LNHDA and CDR2 SQIVND (reference sequence). CDR3 coding DNA: TGTGCCAGTAGTGTTGACAGAAGAACTGAAGCTTTCTTT. This codes for CASSVDRRTEAFF.

The chain's CDR3 is CASPGGTDTQYF. DNA for the CDR3: TGTGCCAGCCCGGGAGGCACAGATACGCAGTATTTT. The rearrangement uses TRBV5-8 and TRBJ2-3; TRBD2 might be the D (6 bases). The V gene's germline CDR1 is SGHTS and CDR2 YDEGEE. This CDR3 has 12 amino acids. V was shortened by 7 bases and J by 1 base, with 7 bases between the two germline ends.

The gene calls are TRBV6-1 and TRBJ2-4; D remains unclear. Germline CDR1 MNHNS, CDR2 SASEGT. The CDR3 runs 11 residues. Trimming took off 2 bases at V and 7 bases at J, with 3 bases between the two ends. Here the CDR3 reads CASSEMNIQYF. CDR3 DNA: TGTGCCAGCAGTGAAATGAACATTCAGTACTTC.

The chain is built from TRBV19 and TRBJ2-5; 7 bases fit TRBD2. V dropped 5 bases and J dropped 4; count of bases not matched to a gene: 10. CDR1 and CDR2 from the germline V gene are LNHDA and SQIVND (reference sequence). The CDR3 sequence is 15 residues long. The CDR3 nucleotides read TGTGCCAGTAGTCCCCAAGTTGGCGGGGGAGAGACCCAGTACTTC. Amino acids: CASSPQVGGGETQYF. The full variable domain, in which reference TRBV19 and TRBJ2-5 provide the parts outside the CDR3, is DGGITQSPKYLFRKEGQNVTLSCEQNLNHDAMYWYRQDPGQGLRLIYYSQIVNDFQKGDIAEGYSVSREKKESFPLTVTSAQKNPTAFYLCASSPQVGGGETQYFGPGTRLLVL.

The rearrangement links TRBV6-2 or TRBV6-3 to TRBJ2-7; 10 bases are a match to TRBD2. Germline values: CDR1 MNHEY, CDR2 SVGEGT. The CDR3 spans 15 residues. Trimming at V came to 4 bases and at J to 2 bases, leaving 5 bases not matched to a gene. CDR3 amino acids: CASSFLAGDTYEQYV. The CDR3 nucleotides are TGTGCCAGCAGTTTCCTAGCGGGGGATACCTACGAGCAGTACGTC.

The chain has TRBV24-1 and TRBJ2-2; D may be TRBD1 (5 bases). Trimming left V 5 bases short and J 0 bases short, with 9 bases between. There are 15 residues in the CDR3. CDR1 is KGHDR and CDR2 is SFDVKD in the germline V gene. CDR3 amino acids: CATSVQGANTGELFF. CDR3 bases: TGTGCCACCAGTGTTCAGGGCGCGAACACCGGGGAGCTGTTTTTT.

The chain carries TRBV6-1 and TRBJ1-2; D is unclear. The V gene lost 1 base and the J gene lost 8 bases, with 14 bases spanning the gap. Germline V gene lookup returns CDR1 MNHNS and CDR2 SASEGT. The CDR3 totals 14 residues. The CDR3 loop reads CASSEGGLPRGYTF. The CDR3 DNA is TGTGCCAGCAGTGAAGGCGGCTTACCCCGGGGCTACACCTTC.

CDR3 loop: CASALMGGSYEQYV. In DNA, the CDR3 is TGTGCCAGCGCCCTGATGGGAGGGTCCTACGAGCAGTACGTC. The genes are TRBV2 and TRBJ2-7, with TRBD2 matching 7 bases. This CDR3 contains 14 residues. V trimming: 8 bases; J trimming: 1 base; junction bases outside the gene matches: 8. Germline V gene lookup returns CDR1 SNHLY and CDR2 FYNNEI.

The CDR3 sequence: CASSLEGARGYTF. Written as DNA, the CDR3 is TGTGCCAGCAGCTTGGAGGGGGCGAGGGGCTACACCTTC. The genes are TRBV5-8 and TRBJ1-2; TRBD1 matches at 7 bases. J lost 8 bases, V lost 0 bases, and 4 bases had no gene match. The CDR3 has 13 amino acids. Germline values: CDR1 SGHTS, CDR2 YDEGEE.

The chain is built from TRBV7-2 and TRBJ1-1; D call uncertain. Germline values: CDR1 SGHTA, CDR2 FQGNSA. The germline V and J ends were trimmed by 7 bases and 1 base, with 13 bases remaining between them. The CDR3 runs 14 residues. The CDR3, as DNA: TGTGCCAGCACCCCGTTAAGCCCGAACACTGAAGCTTTCTTT. This encodes CASTPLSPNTEAFF.

This chain connects TRBV5-4 to TRBJ1-2, with a possible D match to TRBD1 (6 bases). Trimming stripped 0 bases from V and 4 bases from J, with 16 bases between. Per the germline V gene, CDR1 is SGHNT and CDR2 is YYREEE (reference sequence). The CDR3 has 16 amino acids. CDR3 region: CASSLDAVRGSYGYTF. CDR3 nucleotides: TGTGCCAGCAGCTTGGATGCTGTCAGGGGTTCCTATGGCTACACCTTC.